This T cell receptor beta chain came from a study of blood T cell repertoires in COVID-19. Study summary: Sources were T cells, B-cell-depleted T cells, or PBMCs; the material itself was cDNA or gDNA.

Per the original methods: Amplified reference gene primers provided the basis for estimating nucleated cell counts. The data were produced by immunoSEQ multiplex PCR, yet TCRdb's version contains in-frame clones alone and is incomplete. The DNA gave D and trimming, while V, J and clone size come from that table. The profile shows about 220,000 clones, about four fifths of them singletons. The clonotype originates from a woman aged 25-40 years who had recovered from COVID-19. Input material: peripheral blood.

The CDR3 is CASARQGLNTEAFF. CDR3 in DNA: TGCGCCAGCGCACGACAGGGGTTGAACACTGAAGCTTTCTTT. This chain connects TRBV4-1 to TRBJ1-1; 8 bases are a match to TRBD1. This CDR3 region has 14 residues. The germline gives CDR1 MGHRA, CDR2 YSYEKL. The V segment lost 8 bases and the J segment 0 bases; nucleotides outside the gene matches: 5.